This TCR beta chain appears in the sequencing data of a study of blood T cell repertoires in COVID-19. Whole-study context: Sites in the United States, Italy and Spain provided acute and convalescent COVID-19 samples. T cells, B-cell-depleted T cells, or PBMCs supplied cDNA or gDNA.

Original analysis: Estimated nucleated cell counts came from reference gene primer amplification. The assay was immunoSEQ multiplex PCR, and TCRdb's table has in-frame clones only and misses some. V and J calls and clone size are as listed in that table; D and trimming were resolved from the DNA. This sample has some 160,000 clones, with around 79% found just once. Germline-derived CDR1 and CDR2 are SGHVS and FNYEAQ. V was trimmed by 4 bases and J by 7 bases, leaving 7 bases between them. CDR3 length: 12 amino acids. The origin of this receptor is a man aged 45-65 years with active or convalescent COVID-19. The chain has TRBV7-6 and TRBJ2-2; D is uncertain. Sequenced: peripheral blood. CDR3 sequence (DNA): TGTGCCAGCAGCTCTAGTGACGGGGAGCTGTTTTTT. It yields the protein CASSSSDGELFF.